What follows are 30 T cell receptor beta chains derived from one specimen sequenced in a study of control samples from healthy donors and cancer patients. Sequenced by immunoSEQ multiplex PCR; TCRdb stores in-frame clones only, minus some. This table holds 78,000 or so clones, 70% to 90% found once. Sample: blood. The source of these receptors is a woman aged 45-59 years in good health.

The chain couples TRBV6-1 to TRBJ1-1; unclear D gene. V dropped 1 base and J dropped 1 base, with 10 bases sitting between them. CDR1 MNHNS and CDR2 SASEGT come from the germline V gene. The CDR3 extends over 15 amino acids. CDR3 sequence reads: CASSEVLRENTEAFF. CDR3 bases: TGTGCCAGCAGTGAAGTTCTAAGGGAGAACACTGAAGCTTTCTTT.

The gene calls are TRBV18 and TRBJ2-1; 10 bases agree with TRBD1. This CDR3 spans 15 amino acids. With V trimmed by 3 bases and J by 7 bases, 6 bases remained unmatched. Per germline, CDR1 KGHSH and CDR2 LQKENI. In DNA, the CDR3 is TGTGCCAGCTCACCTCGACAGGGGGCTGAGAATGAGCAGTTCTTC. Translating gives CASSPRQGAENEQFF.

The gene calls are TRBV4-1 and TRBJ1-5; D perhaps matches TRBD1 (5 bases). Germline CDR1 MGHRA, CDR2 YSYEKL. Trimming shortened V by 0 bases and J by 4 bases, and 10 bases separated the two germline ends. This CDR3 region has 15 residues. CDR3 sequence (DNA): TGCGCCAGCAGCCAAGAGCTTCAGGGAAATCAGCCCCAGCATTTT. This codes for CASSQELQGNQPQHF.

V and J are TRBV27 and TRBJ2-7, with a possible D match to TRBD1 (6 bases). V gave up 4 bases and J gave up 2 bases, with 9 bases separating them. This CDR3 contains 13 residues. Germline assignment: CDR1 MNHEY and CDR2 SMNVEV (reference sequence). CDR3 DNA: TGTGCCAGCAGTTACAGGGTCGCCTACGAGCAGTACTTC. Protein: CASSYRVAYEQYF.

The gene calls are TRBV28 and TRBJ1-2, with 8 bases fitting TRBD1. This CDR3 spans 14 amino acids. In germline, CDR1 is MDHEN, CDR2 SYDVKM. After removal of 7 bases from V and 4 bases from J, the junction contained 8 bases not matched to a gene. CDR3 in DNA: TGTGCCAGCACCCCTAACAGGGGGTTCTATGGCTACACCTTC. This encodes CASTPNRGFYGYTF.

This chain joins TRBV18 and TRBJ1-1; D gene uncertain. Germline CDR1 KGHSH, CDR2 LQKENI. Trimming cost V 1 base and J 4 bases, with 10 bases left between them. CDR3 length: 14 residues. CDR3 bases: TGTGCCAGCTCACCACAGGGTTCATTCACTGAAGCTTTCTTT. Its protein is CASSPQGSFTEAFF.

The chain links TRBV29-1 to TRBJ2-7, with 7 bases aligning to TRBD1. V was clipped by 5 bases and J by 4 bases; unmatched bases: 5. CDR3 size: 12 residues. Germline V gene sequence: CDR1 SQVTM, CDR2 ANQGSEA. This chain's CDR3 is CSVSTGDYEQYF. In DNA, the CDR3 is TGCAGCGTTAGTACAGGGGATTACGAGCAGTACTTC.

This sequence joins TRBV7-9 and TRBJ2-1; D call uncertain. Germline V lookup: CDR1 SEHNR, CDR2 FQNEAQ (reference sequence). The CDR3 extends over 14 amino acids. V was pared by 6 bases and J by 0 bases, with 9 bases between. The CDR3 loop reads CASRTSSSYNEQFF. CDR3 nucleotide sequence: TGTGCCAGCAGAACTTCTAGCTCCTACAATGAGCAGTTCTTC.

In DNA, the CDR3 is TGTGCCAGCAGCTTGAACATAAGGGATCAGGCTTTCTTT. This sequence encodes CASSLNIRDQAFF. The chain uses TRBV5-8 and TRBJ1-1; no firm D call. The CDR3 consists of 13 residues. Between the trimmed V and J ends, which lost 1 base and 11 bases, there was a span of 15 bases. The germline CDR1 and CDR2 sequences are SGHTS and YDEGEE.

This clone has only a few counts. The J gene is TRBJ2-3, the V gene TRBV9; possibly TRBD2 for D (6 bases). The V and J ends lost 2 bases and 7 bases respectively, with 11 bases between them. The CDR3 is 13 residues long. Germline loops: CDR1 SGDLS, CDR2 YYNGEE. The CDR3 DNA is TGTGCCAGCAGCGTCGCGGGATACAATACGCAGTATTTT. Its translation: CASSVAGYNTQYF.

V gene TRBV30 combines with J gene TRBJ2-7; TRBD2 agrees at 7 bases. Trimming cost V 4 bases and J 7 bases; bases outside gene matches: 7. The CDR3 is 12 amino acids. Germline assignment: CDR1 GTSNPN and CDR2 SVGIG (reference sequence). In nucleotides, the CDR3 is TGTGCCTGGAATGCGGGGGAAGATGAGCAGTACTTC. Protein: CAWNAGEDEQYF. Combining the CDR3 with reference TRBV30 and TRBJ2-7 gives the whole variable domain SQTIHQWPATLVQPVGSPLSLECTVEGTSNPNLYWYRQAAGRGLQLLFYSVGIGQISSEVPQNLSASRPQDRQFILSSKKLLLSDSGFYLCAWNAGEDEQYFGPGTRLTVT.

The chain joins TRBV11-2 to TRBJ1-1; D perhaps matches TRBD1 (6 bases). Germline CDR1 SGHAT, CDR2 FQNNGV. V lost 6 bases, J lost 7 bases, and 15 bases lay in between. The CDR3 contains 13 residues. As DNA, the CDR3 is TGTGCCAGCAGTTTAAAGGGGGGCATTGAAGCTTTCTTT. Its translation: CASSLKGGIEAFF.

This chain joins TRBV10-1 and TRBJ2-2; D perhaps matches TRBD2 (5 bases). Trimming removed 2 bases from V and 4 bases from J, with 20 bases in between. Germline-derived CDR1 and CDR2 are WNHNN and SYGVQD (reference sequence). The CDR3 spans 18 residues. The CDR3: CASSEGHCGPTCTGELFF. CDR3 in DNA: TGCGCCAGCAGTGAGGGCCATTGCGGGCCAACCTGCACCGGGGAGCTGTTTTTT.

The chain has TRBV6-5 and TRBJ1-1, with 7 bases fitting TRBD1. Trimming cost V 6 bases and J 7 bases; bases outside gene matches: 8. Germline V gene sequence: CDR1 MNHEY, CDR2 SVGAGI. CDR3 length equals 13 residues. The CDR3 is CASSASRDSEAFF. CDR3 bases: TGTGCCAGCAGCGCCTCACGGGACAGTGAAGCTTTCTTT.

This sequence joins TRBV6-5 and TRBJ2-3; D may correspond to TRBD1 or TRBD2 (5 bases each). The germline V gene encodes CDR1 MNHEY and CDR2 SVGAGI. Trimming took off 10 bases at V and 3 bases at J, with 17 bases between the two ends. This CDR3 has 14 residues. In nucleotides, the CDR3 is TGTGCCACCCAGGGAGATGGGTATACAGATACGCAGTATTTT. Translated, it gives CATQGDGYTDTQYF.

The gene calls are TRBV10-3 and TRBJ1-1; TRBD1 might be the D (6 bases). The ends were cut back, 7 bases at V and 3 bases at J, with 15 bases in the middle. Looked up from germline, CDR1 is ENHRY and CDR2 is SYGVKD. This CDR3 has 14 amino acids. The CDR3: CAIKDNTGYTEAFF. The DNA of the CDR3 is TGTGCCATCAAGGATAATACAGGGTACACTGAAGCTTTCTTT.

The V and J genes are TRBV11-2 and TRBJ2-2, with a possible D match to TRBD2 (6 bases). V was trimmed by 5 bases and J by 8 bases, leaving 12 bases between them. CDR1 SGHAT and CDR2 FQNNGV come from the germline V gene. The CDR3 is made up of 13 amino acids. This chain's CDR3 is CASSPGEGGELFF. DNA for the CDR3: TGTGCCAGCAGCCCGGGGGAAGGAGGGGAGCTGTTTTTT.

The chain employs TRBV9 and TRBJ1-3; D might be TRBD1 (5 bases). The CDR3 has 16 residues. Trimming pared 3 bases from V and 0 bases from J, leaving 13 bases between. Germline values: CDR1 SGDLS, CDR2 YYNGEE. The CDR3 DNA reads as TGTGCCAGCAGCGGATCAGGGTTCGGCTCTGGAAACACCATATATTTT. It is translated as CASSGSGFGSGNTIYF.

The rearrangement links TRBV10-3 to TRBJ1-5, with TRBD1 identical over 7 bases. The V and J ends lost 5 bases and 4 bases, in that order; junction bases with no gene match: 8. Germline lookup yields CDR1 ENHRY and CDR2 SYGVKD. This CDR3 is 15 amino acids long. The CDR3 here is CAISTDREVNQPQHF. CDR3 coding DNA: TGTGCCATCAGTACTGACAGGGAAGTTAATCAGCCCCAGCATTTT.

The chain is built from TRBV6-2 or TRBV6-3 and TRBJ2-7, with D perhaps assigned TRBD1 or TRBD2 (5 bases each). Germline V CDR1 and CDR2: MNHEY, SVGEGT. V was shortened by 4 bases and J by 1 base, with 20 bases between the two germline ends. This CDR3 comprises 17 residues. The CDR3 spells CASSSIRDEYISYEQYF. CDR3 coding DNA: TGTGCCAGCAGTTCTATACGGGACGAATACATATCCTACGAGCAGTACTTC.

The chain joins TRBV18 to TRBJ1-5; a weak D match, TRBD1 (5 bases). The CDR3 totals 14 residues. The V and J ends lost 3 bases and 5 bases respectively, with 11 bases between them. Germline V gene lookup returns CDR1 KGHSH and CDR2 LQKENI. The CDR3 DNA follows: TGTGCCAGCTCACCTTCGGGGGGGGATCAGCCCCAGCATTTT. Protein product: CASSPSGGDQPQHF.

In this sample, this clone turned up once. The chain uses TRBV3-1 (or the pseudogene TRBV3-2) and TRBJ2-7; perhaps D is TRBD1 or TRBD2 (6 bases each). The CDR3 spans 14 residues. Germline CDR1 LGHDT, CDR2 YNNKEL (reference sequence). Trimming took off 3 bases at V and 10 bases at J, with 19 bases between the two ends. CDR3 residues: CASSQLDLGGFQYF. The CDR3 DNA is TGTGCCAGCAGCCAGCTGGATTTAGGGGGGTTTCAGTACTTC.

This clone was recorded once. The chain couples TRBV4-2 to TRBJ1-1; D not certain. Per germline, CDR1 LGHNA and CDR2 YNFKEQ. This CDR3 has 13 residues. V was trimmed by 1 base and J by 4 bases, leaving 7 bases between them. CDR3 region: CASSQARGTEAFF. CDR3 nucleotides: TGTGCCAGCAGCCAAGCCCGGGGCACTGAAGCTTTCTTT.

The J gene is TRBJ1-2, the V gene TRBV6-5; no firm D call. The ends were cut back, 6 bases at V and 8 bases at J, with 16 bases in the middle. CDR1 is MNHEY and CDR2 is SVGAGI in the germline V gene. CDR3 length equals 13 residues. In DNA form, the CDR3 reads TGTGCCAGCAGCATGGGAACACGGCGAGGCTACACCTTC. Amino acids: CASSMGTRRGYTF.

This chain connects TRBV7-9 to TRBJ2-7, with D possibly matching TRBD1 (6 bases). This CDR3 contains 12 residues. V gave up 1 base and J gave up 11 bases, with 12 bases separating them. Germline CDR1 SEHNR, CDR2 FQNEAQ (reference sequence). In DNA, the CDR3 is TGTGCCAGCAGCTTAGGTCCGGGACAAGAGTACTTC. It codes for CASSLGPGQEYF.

The chain combines TRBV5-1 with TRBJ2-5; 11 bases align to TRBD2. J lost 5 bases, V lost 4 bases, and 4 bases had no gene match. Germline V CDR1 and CDR2: SGHRS, YFSETQ. The length of the CDR3 is 14 residues. The CDR3 is CASSPRLAGETQYF. In nucleotides, the CDR3 is TGCGCCAGCAGCCCTAGACTAGCGGGGGAGACCCAGTACTTC.

The chain couples TRBV3-1 (or the pseudogene TRBV3-2) to TRBJ1-2; D not resolved. Germline CDR1 and CDR2: LGHDT and YNNKEL (reference sequence). Trimming removed 5 bases at V and 7 bases at J, with 14 bases between. This CDR3 spans 13 amino acids. CDR3 amino acids: CASSLRAGLGYTF. CDR3 coding DNA: TGTGCCAGCAGCTTACGGGCCGGCCTTGGCTACACCTTC.

In this sample, this clone turned up once. The chain is built from TRBV11-3 and TRBJ2-1; D unresolved. Germline CDR1 reads SGHNT; CDR2 reads YENEEA. The CDR3 consists of 12 residues. Deletions cut 4 bases from V and 5 bases from J, with 6 bases between. The CDR3 loop reads CASSSEDNEQFF. The DNA of the CDR3 is TGTGCCAGCAGCTCTGAGGACAATGAGCAGTTCTTC.

The chain recombines TRBV19 with TRBJ2-7, with D possibly being TRBD1 (5 bases). The CDR3 length is 13 residues. Trimming stripped 8 bases from V and 3 bases from J, with 14 bases between. CDR1 and CDR2 (germline): LNHDA, SQIVND (reference sequence). CDR3 loop: CASSQGSYYEQYF. CDR3 sequence (DNA): TGTGCCAGTTCCCAGGGCAGTTACTACGAGCAGTACTTC.

The chain has TRBV2 and TRBJ2-7; 8 bases agree with TRBD2. The germline V gene has CDR1 SNHLY and CDR2 FYNNEI. The ends lost 1 base at V and 3 bases at J; junction bases unmatched: 5. The CDR3 length is 15 residues. Written as DNA, the CDR3 is TGTGCCAGCAGTGAAGAAGGGACTAGGGGCTACGAGCAGTACTTC. Translated, it gives CASSEEGTRGYEQYF. The whole variable domain, remainder taken from reference TRBV2 and TRBJ2-7, is EPEVTQTPSHQVTQMGQEVILRCVPISNHLYFYWYRQILGQKVEFLVSFYNNEISEKSEIFDDQFSVERPDGSNFTLKIRSTKLEDSAMYFCASSEEGTRGYEQYFGPGTRLTVT.